The following is a T cell receptor beta chain sequence with its context. This sample is part of a study of shared clonotypes between healthy human individuals. The DNA input per sorted-subset replicate PCR was roughly 210 ng, corresponding to 32,000 or so T cell genomes. Repertoires were generated with immunoSEQ multiplex PCR, while TCRdb's copy carries only in-frame clones and drops some. The repertoire consists of around 690,000 clones, with about 92% occurring once and the leading ten covering 34%. CDR3 length: 16 residues. Germline CDR1 SGDLS, CDR2 YYNGEE. V trimming: 0 bases; J trimming: 9 bases; junction bases outside the gene matches: 9.

The origin of this receptor is a man younger than 30 in good health. Some clones in this sample may be carry-over from other donors' samples. The sequenced sample was memory CD8+ T cells from PBMCs. Subset indicated: CD45RO+ cells pooled with CCR7-negative TemRA cells. This chain links TRBV9 with TRBJ2-1; TRBD2 agrees at 10 bases. Written as DNA, the CDR3 is TGTGCCAGCAGCGTAGGGCTAGCGGGAGTGAGGGGTGAGCAGTTCTTC. It translates to CASSVGLAGVRGEQFF.